The clone carrying this T cell receptor (beta chain) has a count of ten or more. Its specificity is unknown. Then a second PCR, running about 7 to 11 cycles, was carried out with a sample-barcoded 5' primer and a J-beta primer mix. Unique molecular identifiers of 12 random nucleotides labeled each cDNA. All samples gave at least 2.5 million CDR3-containing paired-end reads. TCRdb re-called the 5' RACE reads through MiXCR, storing one row per CDR3 protein. The sample yields over 500,000 distinct CDR3 sequences, around 50% seen once. The sample is drawn from a study of blood T cells in healthy people across ages. CDR3 length: 12 residues. Trimming took off 4 bases at V and 4 bases at J, with 7 bases between the two ends. Germline CDR1 and CDR2: SGHTA and FQGNSA. General study findings and limits: Samples with more naive T cells showed higher observed beta diversity.

Sample: blood. The J gene is TRBJ1-2, the V gene TRBV7-2; D is undetermined. The clonotype was recovered from an elderly woman in good health. The CDR3 sequence: CASSSYGYGYTF. CDR3 bases: TGTGCCAGCAGCTCTTACGGCTATGGCTACACCTTC. Full variable domain (remainder filled in from reference TRBV7-2 and TRBJ1-2): GAGVSQSPSNKVTEKGKDVELRCDPISGHTALYWYRQSLGQGLEFLIYFQGNSAPDKSGLPSDRFSAERTGGSVSTLTIQRTQQEDSAVYLCASSSYGYGYTFGSGTRLTVV.